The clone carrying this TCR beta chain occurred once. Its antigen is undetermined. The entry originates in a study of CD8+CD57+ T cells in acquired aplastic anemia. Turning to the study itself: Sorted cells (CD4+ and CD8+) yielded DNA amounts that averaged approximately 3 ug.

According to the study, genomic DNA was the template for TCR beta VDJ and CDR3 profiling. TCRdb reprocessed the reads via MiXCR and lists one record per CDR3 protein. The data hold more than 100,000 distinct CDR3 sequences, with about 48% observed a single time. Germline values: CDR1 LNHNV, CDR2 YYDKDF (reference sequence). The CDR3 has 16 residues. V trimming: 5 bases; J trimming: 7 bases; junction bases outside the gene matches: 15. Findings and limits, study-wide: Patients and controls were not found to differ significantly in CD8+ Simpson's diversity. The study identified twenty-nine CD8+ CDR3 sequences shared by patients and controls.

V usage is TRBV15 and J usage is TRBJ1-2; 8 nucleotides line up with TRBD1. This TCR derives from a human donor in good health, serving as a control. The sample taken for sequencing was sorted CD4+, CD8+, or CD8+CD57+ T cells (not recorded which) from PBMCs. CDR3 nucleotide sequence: TGTGCCACCAGCCCCGAGAGCCCGGACAGGGTAGGTGGCTACACCTTC. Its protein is CATSPESPDRVGGYTF.